A selection of T cell receptor beta chains follows, all from one sample in a study of blood T cell repertoires in COVID-19. Some clones are missing from TCRdb's copy, which holds only in-frame ones; the method was immunoSEQ multiplex PCR. The sample shows 130,000 to 150,000 clones, approximately 90% of them seen only once. Material for sequencing was peripheral blood. Every receptor here comes from a woman aged 45 to 65 with acute or convalescent COVID-19. The CDR3 runs from the conserved cysteine through the conserved F or W. A D gene is named only where the DNA matches it firmly. Only some rows state a clone size, as once, few, many or a class for expanded clones.

TRBV11-2,TRBD2,-,TRBJ2-2,CASSLVAGGGIGELFF,TGTGCCAGCAGCTTAGTAGCGGGGGGAGGGATCGGGGAGCTGTTTTTT
TRBV30,-,-,TRBJ2-1,CAWSRRGISSYNEQFF,TGTGCCTGGAGTAGGCGGGGAATTAGCTCCTACAATGAGCAGTTCTTC
TRBV28,-,-,TRBJ1-2,CASSFLGRHTAAF,TGTGCCAGCAGTTTTCTGGGCAGGCACACAGCTGCCTTC
TRBV30,TRBD2,-,TRBJ2-7,CAWSRLADSEQYF,TGTGCCTGGAGTCGGCTAGCGGATAGCGAGCAGTACTTC
TRBV5-5,TRBD1,many,TRBJ1-2,CASSLGTGGGKTGGYTF,TGTGCCAGCAGCTTAGGGACAGGGGGCGGTAAGACCGGTGGCTACACCTTC
TRBV7-8,TRBD2,-,TRBJ2-7,CASSLVGGTYEQYF,TGTGCCAGCAGCTTAGTGGGGGGGACCTACGAGCAGTACTTC
TRBV5-1,TRBD1,-,TRBJ1-1,CASSFTGVTEAFF,TGCGCCAGCAGCTTCACAGGGGTTACTGAAGCTTTCTTT
TRBV7-9,TRBD2,-,TRBJ2-3,CASSLGLAGAFTDTQYF,TGTGCCAGCAGCTTAGGTTTAGCGGGGGCCTTCACAGATACGCAGTATTTT
TRBV7-9,TRBD1,-,TRBJ2-7,CASSPTGTGIYEQYF,TGTGCCAGCAGCCCGACCGGGACAGGGATCTACGAGCAGTACTTC
TRBV4-1,TRBD1,-,TRBJ1-3,CASSRDWTGRGNTIYF,TGCGCCAGCAGCCGCGATTGGACAGGGAGGGGAAACACCATATATTTT
TRBV2,TRBD1,-,TRBJ1-2,CASSDTGARGGYTF,TGTGCCAGCAGTGATACAGGGGCCAGAGGTGGCTACACCTTC
TRBV3-1/TRBV3-2,TRBD2,-,TRBJ2-7,CASSPGTSRNEQYF,TGTGCCAGCAGCCCCGGGACTAGCCGGAACGAGCAGTACTTC
TRBV9,TRBD2,-,TRBJ2-1,CASSESGGVYNEQFF,TGTGCCAGCAGCGAGAGCGGGGGGGTTTACAATGAGCAGTTCTTC
TRBV10-3,TRBD1,few,TRBJ1-4,CATLETGNEKLFF,TGTGCCACGCTGGAGACAGGGAATGAAAAACTGTTTTTT